This T cell receptor (beta chain) stems from a study of T cells after posttransplantation cyclophosphamide. Study-wide points: TRB overlap between skin or GI tissue T cells and blood was limited. Later post-transplant blood repertoires were often dominated by donor CD8+ memory clones. After PTCy, TRB diversity resembled that of CNI/methotrexate controls.

The CDR3 has 16 amino acids. Concerning this clone itself: No antigen is known for it.

Method: immunoSEQ multiplex PCR; TCRdb's copy keeps in-frame clones and lacks some. The sample contains roughly 2,200 clones, 69% of which appear only once. A marrow graft followed busulfan-fludarabine conditioning, with cyclophosphamide on days +3 and +4. This chain links TRBV12-1 with TRBJ1-5; TRBD1, the table's D call, lacks a check against the DNA. TRBV12-1 constitutes a pseudogene. Sequences were derived from PBMCs, sampled after allogeneic stem cell transplant with posttransplant cyclophosphamide. This sequence originates from a male patient aged 55-69 years who received an allogeneic stem cell transplant from a related donor and was CMV-positive. Part of the T cells may come from the graft donor. The CDR3: CASSSRLGHRDQPQHF. The CDR3 coding sequence is TGTGCCAGCAGCTCCCGATTAGGGCACAGGGATCAGCCCCAGCATTTT.